Below, 20 T cell receptor beta chains from the same sample are listed, as sequenced in a study of blood T cell repertoires in COVID-19. This table comes from immunoSEQ multiplex PCR, and its TCRdb copy is limited to in-frame clones, with some not included. This table holds some 400,000 clones, roughly nine tenths found once. The sequencing sample was made of PBMCs or T cells enriched from blood (not recorded which). The receptors originated from a woman between 40 and 55 years old who had been exposed to COVID-19.

The chain recombines TRBV27 with TRBJ2-7; 8 nucleotides match TRBD1. Germline CDR1 MNHEY, CDR2 SMNVEV (reference sequence). Losses at the gene ends were 5 bases for V and 9 bases for J; bases not matched to a gene: 9. This CDR3 contains 13 residues. CDR3 in DNA: TGTGCCAGCAGTACCCAGGGGGCTCCCGGGCAGTACTTC. Protein sequence: CASSTQGAPGQYF.

V is TRBV29-1 and J is TRBJ2-5; possibly TRBD2 for D (5 bases). The CDR3 spans 14 residues. Looked up from germline, CDR1 is SQVTM and CDR2 is ANQGSEA. V lost 4 bases, J lost 4 bases, and 16 bases lay in between. CDR3 DNA sequence: TGCAGCGTTGGTTTGAGGATAGGAGGAGAGACCCAGTACTTC. This encodes CSVGLRIGGETQYF. Using reference TRBV29-1 and TRBJ2-5 for the parts outside the CDR3, the full variable domain is SAVISQKPSRDICQRGTSLTIQCQVDSQVTMMFWYRQQPGQSLTLIATANQGSEATYESGFVIDKFPISRPNLTFSTLTVSNMSPEDSSIYLCSVGLRIGGETQYFGPGTRLLVL.

The chain joins TRBV9 to TRBJ2-7; possibly TRBD2 for D (5 bases). The CDR3 has 15 residues. The ends were cut back, 0 bases at V and 3 bases at J, with 13 bases in the middle. CDR1 is SGDLS and CDR2 is YYNGEE in the germline V gene. The CDR3 spells CASSVERTRVYEQYF. CDR3 nucleotide sequence: TGTGCCAGCAGCGTAGAGCGAACTAGGGTCTACGAGCAGTACTTC.

The J gene is TRBJ1-2, the V gene TRBV5-6; D gene unclear. Germline lookup yields CDR1 SGHDT and CDR2 YYEEEE. The CDR3 is 12 residues long. V was cut by 4 bases and J by 12 bases, with 16 bases left in between. The CDR3 loop reads CASSLGEVLNTF. The CDR3 region has the DNA TGTGCCAGCAGCCTCGGGGAGGTACTAAACACCTTC.

The chain couples TRBV13 to TRBJ1-3, with unresolved D. Per the germline V gene, CDR1 is PRHDT and CDR2 is FYEKMQ (reference sequence). V gave up 4 bases and J gave up 4 bases, with 11 bases separating them. The CDR3 is 14 amino acids. The CDR3 DNA reads TGTGCCAGCAGCTCGTGGACGGGGGGAAACACCATATATTTT. Amino acid sequence: CASSSWTGGNTIYF.

This clone was counted only a few times. V is TRBV2 and J is TRBJ1-1; D remains ambiguous. Trimming took 0 bases from V and 1 from J, leaving 9 bases between them. Germline values: CDR1 SNHLY, CDR2 FYNNEI. The CDR3 extends over 15 amino acids. The CDR3: CASSEAFPGNTEAFF. The CDR3, as DNA: TGTGCCAGCAGTGAAGCGTTCCCAGGGAACACTGAAGCTTTCTTT.

Written as DNA, the CDR3 is TGTGCCAGCAGTTACTCTCCAGGGCGTCAGCCCCAGCATTTT. Translation: CASSYSPGRQPQHF. The rearrangement joins TRBV6-2 or TRBV6-3 to TRBJ1-5; maybe TRBD1 (5 bases). Between the trimmed V and J ends, which lost 0 bases and 6 bases, there was a span of 9 bases. The CDR3 consists of 14 residues. Germline CDR1 reads MNHEY; CDR2 reads SVGEGT.

The chain has TRBV12-3 or TRBV12-4 and TRBJ1-1, with 7 bases matching TRBD1. The CDR3 has 12 amino acids. J gave up 7 bases and V 6 bases, and 5 bases lay outside the gene matches. CDR3 nucleotides: TGTGCCAGCAGACTTCAGGGGGGTGAAGCTTTCTTT. Protein product: CASRLQGGEAFF.

The rearrangement joins TRBV19 to TRBJ2-3; a possible D gene is TRBD2 (6 bases). Germline V lookup: CDR1 LNHDA, CDR2 SQIVND (reference sequence). V was clipped by 7 bases and J by 2 bases, with 16 bases between them. This CDR3 region has 15 residues. The CDR3 protein is CASNKRGGITDTQYF. The CDR3 nucleotides read TGTGCCAGTAACAAACGGGGCGGGATCACAGATACGCAGTATTTT.

The V and J genes are TRBV11-3 and TRBJ2-2; 10 positions agree with TRBD2. V trimming: 5 bases; J trimming: 7 bases; junction bases outside the gene matches: 10. The CDR3 sequence is 16 residues long. CDR1 is SGHNT, CDR2 YENEEA, per germline. Written as DNA, the CDR3 is TGTGCCAGCAGCCCAGGAGCGGGGGGGCATAGCGGGGAGCTGTTTTTT. Its translation: CASSPGAGGHSGELFF. Complete variable domain (other parts from reference TRBV11-3 and TRBJ2-2): EAGVVQSPRYKIIEKKQPVAFWCNPISGHNTLYWYLQNLGQGPELLIRYENEEAVDDSQLPKDRFSAERLKGVDSTLKIQPAELGDSAVYLCASSPGAGGHSGELFFGEGSRLTVL.

This chain joins TRBV7-9 and TRBJ1-1, with TRBD1 identical over 7 bases. Germline lookup yields CDR1 SEHNR and CDR2 FQNEAQ (reference sequence). There are 15 residues in the CDR3. The V gene end was trimmed by 4 bases and the J gene end by 8 bases; junction bases not matched to a gene: 13. CDR3 sequence (DNA): TGTGCCAGCAGCTCCCGACAGGGTCGGGGTTCAGAAGCTTTCTTT. Protein product: CASSSRQGRGSEAFF.

The rearrangement uses TRBV5-4 and TRBJ1-1; 7 bases map to TRBD1. Trimming at V came to 4 bases and at J to 5 bases, leaving 5 bases not matched to a gene. CDR3 length equals 13 residues. Germline V gives CDR1 SGHNT, CDR2 YYREEE (reference sequence). CDR3 nucleotides: TGTGCCAGCAGCCGGGACAGTGGTACTGAAGCTTTCTTT. Translation gives CASSRDSGTEAFF.

The chain links TRBV4-3 to TRBJ1-2; D unresolved. CDR3 size: 16 residues. CDR1 LGHNA and CDR2 YSLEER come from the germline V gene. Trimming removed 0 bases at V and 7 bases at J, with 18 bases between. CDR3 sequence reads: CASSQDLTQVQIGYTF. Here the CDR3 DNA reads TGCGCCAGCAGCCAAGATTTAACGCAGGTGCAAATTGGCTACACCTTC.

This clone occurred a few times. V usage is TRBV30 and J usage is TRBJ1-2; TRBD1 matches 12 bases. Germline CDR1 GTSNPN, CDR2 SVGIG (reference sequence). This CDR3 comprises 13 residues. Unmatched junction bases numbered 5, after V lost 4 bases and J lost 8 bases. The CDR3 protein is CAWKGTGGQGYTF. CDR3 bases: TGTGCCTGGAAAGGGACAGGGGGCCAAGGCTACACCTTC.

The J gene is TRBJ2-5, the V gene TRBV30, with a possible D match to TRBD2 (6 bases). This CDR3 comprises 14 residues. CDR1 and CDR2 (germline): GTSNPN, SVGIG (reference sequence). The V gene lost 2 bases and the J gene lost 9 bases, with 19 bases spanning the gap. The CDR3 DNA reads TGTGCCTGGAGTTTTGGTAAACCCTCGGGGGCCCAGTACTTC. Protein: CAWSFGKPSGAQYF.

The CDR3 bases are TGTGCCAGCAGCGCACGAAATAGCGGGGGGTCTCCAGATACGCAGTATTTT. Protein product: CASSARNSGGSPDTQYF. The rearrangement links TRBV9 to TRBJ2-3; TRBD2 aligns across 10 bases. The CDR3 totals 17 residues. J gave up 4 bases and V 3 bases, and 11 bases lay outside the gene matches. Germline V gives CDR1 SGDLS, CDR2 YYNGEE.

For the CDR3, the DNA is TGTGCCAGCAGCCTCAGCGGGGGACTAGCGGGGTACGGGGAGCTGTTTTTT. Residues: CASSLSGGLAGYGELFF. The rearrangement uses TRBV5-6 and TRBJ2-2; 13 bases fit TRBD2. The J segment lost 7 bases and the V segment lost 4 bases, leaving 10 bases of the junction unmatched. Germline V gene data show CDR1 as SGHDT and CDR2 as YYEEEE. This CDR3 is built from 17 residues.

The chain uses TRBV27 and TRBJ2-7; D might be TRBD1 (6 bases). Germline lookup yields CDR1 MNHEY and CDR2 SMNVEV (reference sequence). CDR3 size: 14 residues. Trimming stripped 5 bases from V and 3 bases from J, with 14 bases between. Here the CDR3 reads CASSLDRSYYEQYF. The CDR3 DNA is TGTGCCAGCAGTCTTGACAGGAGTTACTACGAGCAGTACTTC.

The chain couples TRBV6-5 to TRBJ2-1, with 7 bases identical to TRBD2. Germline V lookup: CDR1 MNHEY, CDR2 SVGAGI. J lost 2 bases, V lost 0 bases, and 4 bases had no gene match. CDR3 length: 16 amino acids. Here the CDR3 DNA reads TGTGCCAGCAGTTACTCGATAAGCGGGGCCTACAATGAGCAGTTCTTC. Translated: CASSYSISGAYNEQFF.

This sequence joins TRBV24-1 and TRBJ2-7, with 9 positions matching TRBD1. Germline V lookup: CDR1 KGHDR, CDR2 SFDVKD. The CDR3 length is 13 residues. V dropped 9 bases and J dropped 4; count of bases not matched to a gene: 6. This CDR3 is CATEGQGGYEQYF. In DNA form, the CDR3 reads TGTGCCACCGAGGGACAGGGTGGGTACGAGCAGTACTTC.